The subject of this entry is one T cell receptor beta chain. Its antigen remains unknown. Different DNA sequences within this sample yield the same CDR3. The data stem from a study of shared clonotypes between healthy human individuals. Study background: Each donor's CD4 naive and CD4 memory cells filled three plates apiece, CD8 naive two, and CD8 memory one. Overall study results and limits: Estimated richness was generally greater in naive than memory subsets. Sequencing depth was predicted to influence how clonotypes are shared among donors. Shared clonotypes: 4.5% to 5% naive CD4, roughly 3.5% naive CD8, 2.3% memory CD4, about 0.4% memory CD8.

Assay used: immunoSEQ multiplex PCR; TCRdb lists only in-frame clones, some missing. Of a few million clones in the sample, approximately 94% were seen once. Germline V CDR1 and CDR2: SGHVS, FNYEAQ. The CDR3 is made up of 15 amino acids. Deletions cut 6 bases from V and 0 bases from J, with 15 bases between. The sequenced sample was naive CD4+ T cells sorted from blood. Subset given: CD45RA+ positively selected. The chain recombines TRBV7-6 with TRBJ2-7; no clear D gene. This clonotype originated in a young man in good health. The CDR3 sequence is CASSALASSSYEQYF. The CDR3 DNA sequence: TGTGCCAGCAGTGCTCTTGCATCGAGCTCCTACGAGCAGTACTTC.